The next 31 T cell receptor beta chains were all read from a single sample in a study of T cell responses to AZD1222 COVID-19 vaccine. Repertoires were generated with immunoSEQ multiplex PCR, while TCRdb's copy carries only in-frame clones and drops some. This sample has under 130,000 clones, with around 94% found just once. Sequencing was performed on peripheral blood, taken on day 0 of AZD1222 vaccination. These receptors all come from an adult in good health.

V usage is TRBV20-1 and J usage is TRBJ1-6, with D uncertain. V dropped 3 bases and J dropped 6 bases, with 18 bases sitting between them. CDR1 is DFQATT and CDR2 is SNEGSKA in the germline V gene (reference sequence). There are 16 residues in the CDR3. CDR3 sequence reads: CSASLGGLPTNSPLHF. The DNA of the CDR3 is TGCAGTGCTAGTCTCGGAGGCTTACCTACTAATTCACCCCTCCACTTT.

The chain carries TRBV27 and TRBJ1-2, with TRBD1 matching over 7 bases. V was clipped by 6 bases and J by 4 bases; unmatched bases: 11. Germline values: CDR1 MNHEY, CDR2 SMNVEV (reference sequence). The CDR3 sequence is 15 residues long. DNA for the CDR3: TGTGCCAGCAGGGAACAGGGGAATTATGTCTATGGCTACACCTTC. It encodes CASREQGNYVYGYTF.

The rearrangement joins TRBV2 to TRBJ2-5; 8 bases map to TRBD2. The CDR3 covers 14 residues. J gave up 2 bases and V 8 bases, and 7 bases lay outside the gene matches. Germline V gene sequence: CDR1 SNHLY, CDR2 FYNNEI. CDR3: CASSYTGGQETQYF. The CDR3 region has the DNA TGTGCCAGCTCGTATACGGGGGGGCAAGAGACCCAGTACTTC.

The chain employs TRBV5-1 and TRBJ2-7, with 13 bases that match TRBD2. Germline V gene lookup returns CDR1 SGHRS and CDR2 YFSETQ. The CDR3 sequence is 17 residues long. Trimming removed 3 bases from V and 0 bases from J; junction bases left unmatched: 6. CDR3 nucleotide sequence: TGCGCCAGCAGCTACGGACTAGCGGGGGTTTACTCCTACGAGCAGTACTTC. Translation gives CASSYGLAGVYSYEQYF.

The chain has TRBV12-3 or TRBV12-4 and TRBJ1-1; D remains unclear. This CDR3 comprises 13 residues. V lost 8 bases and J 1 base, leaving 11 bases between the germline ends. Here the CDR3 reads CASGERENTEAFF. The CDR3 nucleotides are TGTGCCAGCGGGGAACGGGAGAACACTGAAGCTTTCTTT.

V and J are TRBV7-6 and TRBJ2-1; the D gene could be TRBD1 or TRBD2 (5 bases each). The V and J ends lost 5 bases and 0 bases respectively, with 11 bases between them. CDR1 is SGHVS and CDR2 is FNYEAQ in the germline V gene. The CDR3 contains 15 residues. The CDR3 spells CASSLAGSSYNEQFF. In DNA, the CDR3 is TGTGCCAGCAGCCTCGCAGGGAGCTCCTACAATGAGCAGTTCTTC.

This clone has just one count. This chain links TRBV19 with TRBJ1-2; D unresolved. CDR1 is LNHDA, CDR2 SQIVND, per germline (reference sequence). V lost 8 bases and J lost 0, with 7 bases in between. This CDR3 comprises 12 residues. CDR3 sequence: CASSPANYGYTF. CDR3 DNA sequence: TGTGCCAGTTCCCCAGCTAACTATGGCTACACCTTC.

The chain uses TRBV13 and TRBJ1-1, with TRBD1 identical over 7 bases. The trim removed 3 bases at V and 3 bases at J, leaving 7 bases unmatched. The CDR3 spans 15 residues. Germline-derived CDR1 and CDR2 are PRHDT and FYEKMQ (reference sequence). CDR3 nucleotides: TGTGCCAGCAGCTTCGAATTCGACAGGGACACTGAAGCTTTCTTT. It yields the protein CASSFEFDRDTEAFF.

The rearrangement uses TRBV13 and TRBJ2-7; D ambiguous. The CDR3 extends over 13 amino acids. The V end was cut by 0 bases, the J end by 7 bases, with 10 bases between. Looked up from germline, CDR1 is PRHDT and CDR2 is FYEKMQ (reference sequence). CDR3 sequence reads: CASSLGSSREQYF. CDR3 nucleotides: TGTGCCAGCAGCTTAGGCTCATCGAGGGAGCAGTACTTC.

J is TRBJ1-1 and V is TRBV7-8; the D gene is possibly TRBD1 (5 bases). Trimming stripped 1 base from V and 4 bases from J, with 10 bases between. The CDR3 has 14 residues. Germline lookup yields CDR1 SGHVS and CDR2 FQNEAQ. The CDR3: CASSLVPGTTEAFF. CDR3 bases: TGTGCCAGCAGCTTAGTACCCGGGACCACTGAAGCTTTCTTT. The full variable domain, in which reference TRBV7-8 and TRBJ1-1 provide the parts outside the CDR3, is GAGVSQSPRYKVAKRGQDVALRCDPISGHVSLFWYQQALGQGPEFLTYFQNEAQLDKSGLPSDRFFAERPEGSVSTLKIQRTQQEDSAVYLCASSLVPGTTEAFFGQGTRLTVV.

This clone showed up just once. This chain's CDR3 is CASSQTGTGNEKLFF. The CDR3 nucleotides read TGTGCCAGCAGCCAGACCGGGACAGGGAATGAAAAACTGTTTTTT. The rearrangement links TRBV3-1 (or the pseudogene TRBV3-2) to TRBJ1-4, with 9 bases aligning to TRBD1. From germline, CDR1 is LGHDT and CDR2 YNNKEL (reference sequence). CDR3 length: 15 amino acids. V gave up 3 bases and J gave up 5 bases; unmatched junction bases: 4.

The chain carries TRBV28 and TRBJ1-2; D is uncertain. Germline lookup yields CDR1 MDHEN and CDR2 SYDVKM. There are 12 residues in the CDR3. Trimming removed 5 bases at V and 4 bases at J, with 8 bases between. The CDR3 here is CASSPSGYGYTF. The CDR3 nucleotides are TGTGCCAGCAGTCCCTCGGGCTATGGCTACACCTTC.

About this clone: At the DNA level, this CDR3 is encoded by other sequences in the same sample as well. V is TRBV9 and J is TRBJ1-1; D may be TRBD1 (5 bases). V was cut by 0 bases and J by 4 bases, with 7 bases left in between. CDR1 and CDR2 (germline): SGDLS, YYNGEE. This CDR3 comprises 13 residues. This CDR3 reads CASSVGGSTEAFF. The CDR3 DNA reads TGTGCCAGCAGCGTAGGGGGGTCCACTGAAGCTTTCTTT.

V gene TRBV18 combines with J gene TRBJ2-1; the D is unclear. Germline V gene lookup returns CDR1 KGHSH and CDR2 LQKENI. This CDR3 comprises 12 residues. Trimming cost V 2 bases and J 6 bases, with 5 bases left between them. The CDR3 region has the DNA TGTGCCAGCTCACCATGGAGCAATGAGCAGTTCTTC. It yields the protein CASSPWSNEQFF.

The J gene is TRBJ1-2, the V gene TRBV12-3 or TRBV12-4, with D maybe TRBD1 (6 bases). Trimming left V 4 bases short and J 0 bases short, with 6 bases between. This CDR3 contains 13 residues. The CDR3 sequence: CASSSGANYGYTF. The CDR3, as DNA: TGTGCCAGCAGTTCAGGGGCTAACTATGGCTACACCTTC.

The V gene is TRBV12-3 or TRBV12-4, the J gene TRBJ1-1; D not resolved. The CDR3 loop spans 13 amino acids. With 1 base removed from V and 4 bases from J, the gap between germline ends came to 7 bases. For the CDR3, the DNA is TGTGCCAGCAGTTTAGGACGAGTCACTGAAGCTTTCTTT. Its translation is CASSLGRVTEAFF.

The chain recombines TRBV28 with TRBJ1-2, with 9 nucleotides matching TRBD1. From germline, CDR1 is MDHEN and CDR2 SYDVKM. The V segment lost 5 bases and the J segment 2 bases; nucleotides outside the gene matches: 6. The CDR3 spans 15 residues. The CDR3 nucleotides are TGTGCCAGCAGTGCCTCCGGGACAGGGAACTATGGCTACACCTTC. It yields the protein CASSASGTGNYGYTF.

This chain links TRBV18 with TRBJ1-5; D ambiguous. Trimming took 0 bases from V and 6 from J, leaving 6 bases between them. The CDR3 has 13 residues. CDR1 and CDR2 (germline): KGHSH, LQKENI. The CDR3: CASSPPAAQPQHF. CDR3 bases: TGTGCCAGCTCACCACCGGCGGCTCAGCCCCAGCATTTT.

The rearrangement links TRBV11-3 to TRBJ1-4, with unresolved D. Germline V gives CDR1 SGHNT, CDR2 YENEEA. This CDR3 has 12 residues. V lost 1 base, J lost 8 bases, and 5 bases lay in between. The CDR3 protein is CASSLVNEKLFF. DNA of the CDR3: TGTGCCAGCAGCTTAGTAAACGAAAAACTGTTTTTT.

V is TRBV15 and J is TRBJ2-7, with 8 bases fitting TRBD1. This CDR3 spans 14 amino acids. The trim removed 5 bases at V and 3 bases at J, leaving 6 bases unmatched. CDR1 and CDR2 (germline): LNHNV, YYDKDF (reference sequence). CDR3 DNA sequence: TGTGCCACCAGCCATGGACAGGGTGGCTACGAGCAGTACTTC. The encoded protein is CATSHGQGGYEQYF.

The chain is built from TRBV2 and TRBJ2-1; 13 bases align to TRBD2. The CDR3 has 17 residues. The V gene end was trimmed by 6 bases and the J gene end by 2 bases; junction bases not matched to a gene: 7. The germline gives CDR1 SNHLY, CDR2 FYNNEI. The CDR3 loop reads CASSASGLAGAYNEQFF. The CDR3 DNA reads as TGTGCCAGCAGCGCTAGCGGACTAGCGGGGGCCTACAATGAGCAGTTCTTC.

For the CDR3, the DNA is TGTGCCAGCAGTTTAGTGGAAGGAGAGACCCAGTACTTC. It codes for CASSLVEGETQYF. The rearrangement uses TRBV12-3 or TRBV12-4 and TRBJ2-5; D is unresolved. The length of the CDR3 is 13 residues. V was clipped by 1 base and J by 4 bases, with 7 bases between them.

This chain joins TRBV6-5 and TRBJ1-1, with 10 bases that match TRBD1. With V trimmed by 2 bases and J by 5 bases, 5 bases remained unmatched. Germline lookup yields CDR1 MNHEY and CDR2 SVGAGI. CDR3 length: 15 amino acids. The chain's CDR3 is CASSYPGQGETEAFF. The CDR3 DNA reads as TGTGCCAGCAGTTACCCTGGACAGGGGGAGACTGAAGCTTTCTTT.

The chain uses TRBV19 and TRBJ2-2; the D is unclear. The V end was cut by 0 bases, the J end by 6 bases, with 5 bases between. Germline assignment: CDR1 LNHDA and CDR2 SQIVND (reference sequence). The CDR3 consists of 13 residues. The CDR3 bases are TGTGCCAGTAGTATAGACAGCGCCGGGGAGCTGTTTTTT. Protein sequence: CASSIDSAGELFF.

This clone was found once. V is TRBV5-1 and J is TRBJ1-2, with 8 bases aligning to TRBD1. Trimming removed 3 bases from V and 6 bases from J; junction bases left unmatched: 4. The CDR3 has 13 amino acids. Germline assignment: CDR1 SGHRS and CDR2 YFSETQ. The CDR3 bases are TGCGCCAGCAGCTATGGACAGGGTAATGGCTACACCTTC. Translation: CASSYGQGNGYTF.

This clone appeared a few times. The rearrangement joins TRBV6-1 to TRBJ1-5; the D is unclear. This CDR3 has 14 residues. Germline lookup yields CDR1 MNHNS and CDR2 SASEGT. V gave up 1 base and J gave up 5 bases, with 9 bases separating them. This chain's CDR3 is CASSEGEAYQPQHF. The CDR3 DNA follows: TGTGCCAGCAGTGAAGGTGAAGCTTATCAGCCCCAGCATTTT.

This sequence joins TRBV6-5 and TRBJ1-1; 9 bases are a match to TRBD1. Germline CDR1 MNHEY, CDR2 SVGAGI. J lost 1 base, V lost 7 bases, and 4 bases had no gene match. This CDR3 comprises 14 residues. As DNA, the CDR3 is TGTGCCAGCATCATGGACAGGGGGAACACTGAAGCTTTCTTT. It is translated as CASIMDRGNTEAFF.

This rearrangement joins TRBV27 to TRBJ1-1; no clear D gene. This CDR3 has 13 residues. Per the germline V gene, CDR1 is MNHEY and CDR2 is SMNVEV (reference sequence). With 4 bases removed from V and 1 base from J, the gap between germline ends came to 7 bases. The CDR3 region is CASSWVSNTEAFF. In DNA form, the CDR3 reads TGTGCCAGCAGTTGGGTCTCGAACACTGAAGCTTTCTTT.

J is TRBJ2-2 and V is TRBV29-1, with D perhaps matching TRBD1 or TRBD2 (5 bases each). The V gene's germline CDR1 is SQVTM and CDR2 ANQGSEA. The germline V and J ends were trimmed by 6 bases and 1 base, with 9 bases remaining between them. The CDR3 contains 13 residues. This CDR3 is CSVRDGNTGELFF. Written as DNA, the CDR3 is TGCAGCGTCCGGGACGGGAACACCGGGGAGCTGTTTTTT.

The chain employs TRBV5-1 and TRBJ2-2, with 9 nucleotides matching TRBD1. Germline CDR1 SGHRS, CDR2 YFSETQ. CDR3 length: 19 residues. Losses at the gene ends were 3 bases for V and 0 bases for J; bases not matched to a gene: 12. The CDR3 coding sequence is TGCGCCAGCAGCTCCGGGACAGGGCTGGGCCCCGCGAACACCGGGGAGCTGTTTTTT. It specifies CASSSGTGLGPANTGELFF.

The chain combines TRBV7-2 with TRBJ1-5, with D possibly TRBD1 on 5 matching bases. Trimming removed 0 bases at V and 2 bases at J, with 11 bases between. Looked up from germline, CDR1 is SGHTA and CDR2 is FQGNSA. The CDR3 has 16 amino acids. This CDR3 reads CASSLAGGDGNQPQHF. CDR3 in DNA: TGTGCCAGCAGCTTAGCTGGAGGGGATGGCAATCAGCCCCAGCATTTT. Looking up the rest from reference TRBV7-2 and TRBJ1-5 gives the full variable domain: GAGVSQSPSNKVTEKGKDVELRCDPISGHTALYWYRQSLGQGLEFLIYFQGNSAPDKSGLPSDRFSAERTGGSVSTLTIQRTQQEDSAVYLCASSLAGGDGNQPQHFGDGTRLSIL.